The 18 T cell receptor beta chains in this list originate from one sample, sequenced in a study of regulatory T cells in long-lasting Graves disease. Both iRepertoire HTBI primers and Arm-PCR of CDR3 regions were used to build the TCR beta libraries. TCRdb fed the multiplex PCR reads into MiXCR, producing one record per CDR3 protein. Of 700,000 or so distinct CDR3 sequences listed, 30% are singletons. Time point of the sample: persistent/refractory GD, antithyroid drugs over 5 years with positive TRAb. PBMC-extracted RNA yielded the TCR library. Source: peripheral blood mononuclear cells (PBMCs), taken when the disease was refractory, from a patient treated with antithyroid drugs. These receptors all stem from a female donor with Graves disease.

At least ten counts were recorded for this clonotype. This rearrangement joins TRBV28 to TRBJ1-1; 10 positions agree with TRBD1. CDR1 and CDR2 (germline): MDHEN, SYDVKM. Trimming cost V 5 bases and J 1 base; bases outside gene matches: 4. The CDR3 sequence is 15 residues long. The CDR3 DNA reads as TGTGCCAGCAGTCCTCGGACAGGGGGGAACACTGAAGCTTTCTTT. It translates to CASSPRTGGNTEAFF.

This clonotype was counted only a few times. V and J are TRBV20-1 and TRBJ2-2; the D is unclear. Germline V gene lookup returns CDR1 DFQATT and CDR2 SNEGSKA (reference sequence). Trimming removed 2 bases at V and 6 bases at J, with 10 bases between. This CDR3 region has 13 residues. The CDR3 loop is CSARRSTPGELFF. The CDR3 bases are TGCAGTGCTAGACGCTCTACCCCCGGGGAGCTGTTTTTT.

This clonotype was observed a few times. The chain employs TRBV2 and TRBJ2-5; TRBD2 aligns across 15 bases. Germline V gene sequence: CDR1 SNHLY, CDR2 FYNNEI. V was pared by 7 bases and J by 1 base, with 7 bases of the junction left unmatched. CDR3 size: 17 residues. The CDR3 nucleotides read TGTGCCAGCATCGGGACTAGCGGGAGGTGGGTCCAAGAGACCCAGTACTTC. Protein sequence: CASIGTSGRWVQETQYF.

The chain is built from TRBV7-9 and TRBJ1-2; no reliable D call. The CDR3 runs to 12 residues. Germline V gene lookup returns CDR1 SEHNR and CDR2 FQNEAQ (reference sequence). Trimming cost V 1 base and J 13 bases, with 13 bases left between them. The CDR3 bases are TGTGCCAGCAGCTTAGATCTGGCGGATCGCACCTTC. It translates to CASSLDLADRTF.

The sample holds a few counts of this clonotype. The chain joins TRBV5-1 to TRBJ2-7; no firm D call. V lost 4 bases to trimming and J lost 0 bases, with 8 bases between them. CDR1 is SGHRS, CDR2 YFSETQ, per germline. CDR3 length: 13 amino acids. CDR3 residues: CASSIDISYEQYF. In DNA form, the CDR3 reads TGCGCCAGCAGCATCGACATCTCCTACGAGCAGTACTTC.

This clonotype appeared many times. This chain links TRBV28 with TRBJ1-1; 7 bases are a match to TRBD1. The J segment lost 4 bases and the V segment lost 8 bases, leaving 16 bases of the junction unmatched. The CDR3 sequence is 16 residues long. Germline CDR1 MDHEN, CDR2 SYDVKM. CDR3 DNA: TGTGCCAGCGTAAGAAGGGGGCTCGGAAAGCCCACTGAAGCTTTCTTT. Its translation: CASVRRGLGKPTEAFF.

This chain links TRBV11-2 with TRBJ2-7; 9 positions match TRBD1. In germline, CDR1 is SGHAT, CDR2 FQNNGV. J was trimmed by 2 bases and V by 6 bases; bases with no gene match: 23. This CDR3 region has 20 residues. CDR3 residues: CASRFPRLRDRERGAYEQYF. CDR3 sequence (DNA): TGTGCCAGCAGATTCCCGCGCCTCCGGGACAGGGAGCGGGGAGCCTACGAGCAGTACTTC.

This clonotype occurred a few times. The CDR3 bases are TGCAGTGCCAGGCAACCAGGGCAGATGAACACTGAAGCTTTCTTT. This sequence encodes CSARQPGQMNTEAFF. The chain links TRBV20-1 to TRBJ1-1, with D possibly TRBD1 on 5 matching bases. The CDR3 runs to 15 residues. Trimming took off 6 bases at V and 0 bases at J, with 17 bases between the two ends. Germline V gives CDR1 DFQATT, CDR2 SNEGSKA (reference sequence).

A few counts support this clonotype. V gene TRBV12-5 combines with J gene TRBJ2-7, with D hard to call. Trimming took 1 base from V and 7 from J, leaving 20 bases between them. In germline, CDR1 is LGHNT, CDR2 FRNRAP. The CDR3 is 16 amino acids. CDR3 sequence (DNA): TGTGCTAGTGGTTTGGCTCCCACTCTGGTAGTGTGGGAGCAGTACTTC. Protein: CASGLAPTLVVWEQYF.

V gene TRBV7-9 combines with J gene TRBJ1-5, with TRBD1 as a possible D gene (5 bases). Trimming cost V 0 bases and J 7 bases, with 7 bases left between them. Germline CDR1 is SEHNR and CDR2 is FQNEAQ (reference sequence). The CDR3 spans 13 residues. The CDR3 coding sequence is TGTGCCAGCAGCTTAGCATACAGGCAGCCCCAGCATTTT. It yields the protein CASSLAYRQPQHF.

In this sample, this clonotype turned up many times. The DNA of the CDR3 is TGTGCCAGCAGCCCCGACCGCTATGGCTACACCTTC. Translation gives CASSPDRYGYTF. The V gene is TRBV12-3 or TRBV12-4, the J gene TRBJ1-2; D is undetermined. The CDR3 sequence is 12 residues long. The germline V and J ends were trimmed by 6 bases and 4 bases, with 9 bases remaining between them.

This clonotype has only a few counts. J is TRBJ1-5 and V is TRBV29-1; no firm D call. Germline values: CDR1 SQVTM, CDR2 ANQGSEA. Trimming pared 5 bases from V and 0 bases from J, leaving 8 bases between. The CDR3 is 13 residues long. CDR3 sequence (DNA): TGCAGCGTTACCGTATATAGCAATCAGCCCCAGCATTTT. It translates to CSVTVYSNQPQHF.

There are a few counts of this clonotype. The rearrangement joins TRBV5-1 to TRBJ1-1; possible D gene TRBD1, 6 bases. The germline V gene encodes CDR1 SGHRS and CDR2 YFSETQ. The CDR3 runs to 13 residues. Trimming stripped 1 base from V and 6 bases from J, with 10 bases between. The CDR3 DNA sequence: TGCGCCAGCAGCTTGTCAGGGGCCGCTGAAGCTTTCTTT. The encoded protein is CASSLSGAAEAFF.

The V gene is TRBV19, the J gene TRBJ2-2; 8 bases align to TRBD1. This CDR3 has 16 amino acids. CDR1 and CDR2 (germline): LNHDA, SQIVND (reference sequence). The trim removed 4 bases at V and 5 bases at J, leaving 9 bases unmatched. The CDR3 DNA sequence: TGTGCCAGTAGTACACGGACAGGGTCGGGAACCGGGGAGCTGTTTTTT. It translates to CASSTRTGSGTGELFF.

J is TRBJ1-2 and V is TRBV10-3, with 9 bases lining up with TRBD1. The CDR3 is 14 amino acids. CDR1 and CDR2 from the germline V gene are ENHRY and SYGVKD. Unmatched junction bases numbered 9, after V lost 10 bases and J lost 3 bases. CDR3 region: CATSQGARDYGYTF. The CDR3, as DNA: TGTGCCACTTCACAGGGGGCGCGAGACTATGGCTACACCTTC.

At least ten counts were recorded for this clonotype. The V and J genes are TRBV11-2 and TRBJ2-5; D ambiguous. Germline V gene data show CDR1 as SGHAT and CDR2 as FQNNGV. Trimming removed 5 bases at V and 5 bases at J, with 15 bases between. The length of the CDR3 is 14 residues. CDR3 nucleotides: TGTGCCAGCAGCCCCGTTGAGAATGGGGAGACCCAGTACTTC. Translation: CASSPVENGETQYF. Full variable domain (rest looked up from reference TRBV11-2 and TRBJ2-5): EAGVAQSPRYKIIEKRQSVAFWCNPISGHATLYWYQQILGQGPKLLIQFQNNGVVDDSQLPKDRFSAERLKGVDSTLKIQPAKLEDSAVYLCASSPVENGETQYFGPGTRLLVL.

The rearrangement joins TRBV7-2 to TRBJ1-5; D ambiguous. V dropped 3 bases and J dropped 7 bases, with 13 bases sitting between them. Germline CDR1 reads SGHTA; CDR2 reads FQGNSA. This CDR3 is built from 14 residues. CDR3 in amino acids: CASSFFVTGQPQHF. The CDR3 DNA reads TGTGCCAGCAGCTTCTTCGTGACGGGGCAGCCCCAGCATTTT.

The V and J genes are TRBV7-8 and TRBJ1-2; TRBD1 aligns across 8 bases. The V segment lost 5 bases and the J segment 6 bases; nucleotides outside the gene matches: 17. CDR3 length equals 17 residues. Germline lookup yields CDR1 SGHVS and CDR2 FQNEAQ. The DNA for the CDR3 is TGTGCCAGCAGCCAGCTCCCCTTTCGGACAGGGATAAATGGCTACACCTTC. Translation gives CASSQLPFRTGINGYTF.